What follows is one T cell receptor beta chain and its context. This clonotype came up a few times. Its antigen is currently not known. Base qualities are not provided; no much larger clone lies one nucleotide away. V and J are trimmed by 4 bases and 0 bases, and the gene matches miss 10 bases of the junction. The CDR3, from cysteine to phenylalanine, totals 19 residues. The DNA shown is the 57-base CDR3, in frame from base 1. According to the germline V gene, CDR1 reads SGHRS and CDR2 reads YFSETQ. This sample is part of a study of T-cell reconstitution after alpha-beta-depleted transplantation in children (dated by TCRdb to the mid-2010s). As for the study more broadly: Using TCR repertoire profiling, the study quantitatively followed how T-cell immune reconstitution unfolded in children after TCRalphabeta/CD19-depleted allogeneic hematopoietic cell transplantation.

Library prep was done by PCR. Sequencing relied on an Illumina HiSeq 2500. TCR libraries were prepared with molecular barcoding, using unique molecular identifiers to normalize TCRbeta repertoire quantification. TCRdb redid the processing of the public reads, applying fastp at Q25 and MiXCR, and retained in-frame beta chains. For every CDR3 protein sequence, its rows merge into one entry that carries the most common genes and DNA. This sample is represented by approximately 510,000 distinct CDR3 sequences; approximately 16% of them were singletons. The ten largest make up around 3.3% of the sample. The sample in question was PBMCs from the stem cell graft donor, obtained from the stem cell graft. The receptor's source is a human donor who donated a stem cell graft to a child with acute lymphoblastic leukemia. This chain joins TRBV5-1 to TRBJ2-2; 12 bases in the junction line up with TRBD2. DNA sequence: TGCGCCAGCAGCAGGTCGGGACTAGCGGGCCCCGCGAACACCGGGGAGCTGTTTTTT. It translates to CASSRSGLAGPANTGELFF.